These 19 T cell receptor beta chains originate from one sample sequenced in a study of somatic mutations in cytotoxic T cells in rheumatoid arthritis. Sequenced by immunoSEQ multiplex PCR; TCRdb stores in-frame clones only, minus some. Of just under 30,000 clones listed, around 86% are singletons. Sequencing was done on a sample of CD8+ T cells sorted from blood. All receptors derive from an adult with rheumatoid arthritis.

This clone came up once. The V gene is TRBV10-3, the J gene TRBJ2-3; TRBD1 aligns across 8 bases. J was trimmed by 0 bases and V by 3 bases; bases with no gene match: 5. The CDR3 length is 16 residues. CDR1 and CDR2 from the germline V gene are ENHRY and SYGVKD. This CDR3 is CAISDLDRVSTDTQYF. The DNA for the CDR3 is TGTGCCATCAGTGATCTGGACAGGGTCAGCACAGATACGCAGTATTTT.

This clone has just a few counts. The chain is built from TRBV5-6 and TRBJ2-1; D is ambiguous. Germline CDR1 and CDR2: SGHDT and YYEEEE. Trimming removed 0 bases from V and 6 bases from J, with 7 bases in between. This CDR3 has 13 residues. This chain's CDR3 is CASSLALVNEQFF. The DNA of the CDR3 is TGTGCCAGCAGCTTGGCCTTAGTCAATGAGCAGTTCTTC.

The chain employs TRBV19 and TRBJ1-2, with D possibly TRBD1 on 5 matching bases. The CDR3 contains 13 residues. Germline assignment: CDR1 LNHDA and CDR2 SQIVND (reference sequence). V lost 3 bases and J 8 bases, leaving 13 bases between the germline ends. This chain's CDR3 is CASSIRASQGYTF. The CDR3 DNA sequence: TGTGCCAGTAGTATCAGGGCCTCACAGGGCTACACCTTC.

V and J are TRBV7-9 and TRBJ2-1, with D hard to call. This CDR3 spans 15 amino acids. The germline V and J ends were trimmed by 2 bases and 5 bases, with 13 bases remaining between them. CDR1 and CDR2 from the germline V gene are SEHNR and FQNEAQ (reference sequence). The CDR3: CASSLKGRSDNEQFF. The CDR3 nucleotides are TGTGCCAGCAGCTTAAAGGGCAGATCAGACAATGAGCAGTTCTTC.

The V gene is TRBV5-6, the J gene TRBJ1-4, with D possibly matching TRBD1 (5 bases). Per the germline V gene, CDR1 is SGHDT and CDR2 is YYEEEE. V was shortened by 4 bases and J by 1 base, with 11 bases between the two germline ends. This CDR3 region has 15 residues. The CDR3 loop reads CASSLSGVTNEKLFF. The DNA of the CDR3 is TGTGCCAGCAGCCTCTCGGGGGTAACTAATGAAAAACTGTTTTTT.

The V and J genes are TRBV4-1 and TRBJ1-1, with a possible D match to TRBD1 (5 bases). Per the germline V gene, CDR1 is MGHRA and CDR2 is YSYEKL. The CDR3 runs to 14 residues. Trimming removed 4 bases at V and 4 bases at J, with 13 bases between. The CDR3 nucleotides read TGCGCCAGCAGCCGGGGGGAGGAGGTCACTGAAGCTTTCTTT. This gives the protein CASSRGEEVTEAFF.

The chain carries TRBV5-1 and TRBJ1-2; perhaps TRBD1 as D (5 bases). V lost 2 bases and J 5 bases, leaving 19 bases between the germline ends. The CDR3 runs to 16 residues. The germline V gene encodes CDR1 SGHRS and CDR2 YFSETQ. The CDR3 sequence is CASSLRGEHWGYGYTF. Here the CDR3 DNA reads TGCGCCAGCAGCTTACGGGGGGAACACTGGGGGTATGGCTACACCTTC.

This clone was detected only once. V and J are TRBV7-9 and TRBJ2-7; 10 bases agree with TRBD1. The CDR3 runs to 15 residues. V shed 4 bases, J shed 5 bases, and the junction held 8 bases outside the gene matches. Germline CDR1 and CDR2: SEHNR and FQNEAQ (reference sequence). CDR3: CASSYLDRGLNEQYF. CDR3 DNA sequence: TGTGCCAGCAGCTACCTCGACAGGGGGCTAAACGAGCAGTACTTC.

V gene TRBV28 combines with J gene TRBJ2-7; tentatively, D is TRBD2 (6 bases). The CDR3 has 15 residues. Per the germline V gene, CDR1 is MDHEN and CDR2 is SYDVKM. The germline V and J ends were trimmed by 0 bases and 5 bases, with 14 bases remaining between them. The CDR3 is CASSLWRGPGDEQYF. In DNA, the CDR3 is TGTGCCAGCAGTTTATGGCGGGGACCAGGCGACGAGCAGTACTTC.

The chain employs TRBV20-1 and TRBJ2-5, with D uncertain. The J call is in doubt because the DNA end fits TRBJ2-7 better. Germline assignment: CDR1 DFQATT and CDR2 SNEGSKA (reference sequence). This CDR3 region has 11 residues. CDR3 protein: CSARNPYEQYF. The CDR3 DNA follows: TGCAGTGCCAGGAACCCTTACGAGCAGTACTTC.

CDR3 protein: CASGPPGYGYTF. The CDR3 DNA reads TGTGCTAGTGGTCCCCCAGGGTATGGCTACACCTTC. V gene TRBV12-5 combines with J gene TRBJ1-2; D is perhaps TRBD1 (5 bases). In germline, CDR1 is LGHNT, CDR2 FRNRAP. V lost 5 bases and J lost 5, with 9 bases in between. CDR3 length equals 12 residues.

The chain has TRBV11-2 and TRBJ2-6; 8 positions match TRBD2. Per germline, CDR1 SGHAT and CDR2 FQNNGV. The CDR3 covers 18 residues. V lost 5 bases, J lost 0 bases, and 9 bases stayed unmatched. The CDR3 sequence is CASSPEASGYSGANVLTF. The CDR3 DNA is TGTGCCAGCAGCCCAGAGGCTAGCGGGTACTCTGGGGCCAACGTCCTGACTTTC.

This chain links TRBV7-2 with TRBJ1-6; D is uncertain. The V end lost 5 bases, the J end lost 12 bases, and 17 bases lay between the germline ends. The germline gives CDR1 SGHTA, CDR2 FQGNSA. The CDR3 runs to 14 residues. The CDR3 nucleotides are TGTGCCAGCAGCCTTGGGGTGGCCTGGTTACCCCTCCACTTT. This encodes CASSLGVAWLPLHF.

V gene TRBV15 combines with J gene TRBJ1-5, with 9 bases fitting TRBD1. CDR1 is LNHNV and CDR2 is YYDKDF in the germline V gene (reference sequence). V gave up 8 bases and J gave up 2 bases; unmatched junction bases: 7. This CDR3 has 15 residues. The CDR3 coding sequence is TGTGCCACCGGAATGGACAGGGGAGGCAATCAGCCCCAGCATTTT. Translation: CATGMDRGGNQPQHF.

V and J are TRBV4-3 and TRBJ1-6; D ambiguous. Germline CDR1 is LGHNA and CDR2 is YSLEER. The CDR3 runs 17 residues. Trimming pared 1 base from V and 0 bases from J, leaving 10 bases between. The CDR3 DNA is TGCGCCAGCAGCCAAGGACCTGAAGGCTCCTATAATTCACCCCTCCACTTT. Protein product: CASSQGPEGSYNSPLHF.

The rearrangement links TRBV7-9 to TRBJ2-3; possibly TRBD2 for D (5 bases). Trimming removed 5 bases from V and 3 bases from J, with 12 bases in between. Germline CDR1 SEHNR, CDR2 FQNEAQ (reference sequence). CDR3 size: 14 residues. For the CDR3, the DNA is TGTGCCAGCAGCCCCGGGGTTTCGACAGATACGCAGTATTTT. It translates to CASSPGVSTDTQYF.

This rearrangement joins TRBV14 to TRBJ2-3; 7 bases line up with TRBD1. CDR1 is SGHDN and CDR2 is FVKESK in the germline V gene. The CDR3 is 14 amino acids. With 1 base clipped from V and 4 bases from J, the junction kept 2 bases outside the gene matches. Here the CDR3 reads CASSQVGTADTQYF. In nucleotides, the CDR3 is TGTGCCAGCAGCCAAGTTGGGACAGCAGATACGCAGTATTTT. Supplemented by reference TRBV14 and TRBJ2-3, the full variable domain reads EAGVTQFPSHSVIEKGQTVTLRCDPISGHDNLYWYRRVMGKEIKFLLHFVKESKQDESGMPNNRFLAERTGGTYSTLKVQPAELEDSGVYFCASSQVGTADTQYFGPGTRLTVL.

The CDR3 nucleotides read TGCGCCAGCAGAGCCCGGGGAGATAATGAGCAGTTCTTC. Amino acids: CASRARGDNEQFF. The J gene is TRBJ2-1, the V gene TRBV5-1; the D gene is possibly TRBD2 (5 bases). V lost 5 bases, J lost 7 bases, and 13 bases lay in between. Germline V gives CDR1 SGHRS, CDR2 YFSETQ. The CDR3 is 13 residues long.

The chain joins TRBV2 to TRBJ1-4; D perhaps matches TRBD1 (5 bases). In germline, CDR1 is SNHLY, CDR2 FYNNEI. Trimming shortened V by 1 base and J by 7 bases, and 10 bases separated the two germline ends. The CDR3 is 14 amino acids. The CDR3 DNA reads as TGTGCCAGCAGTGAAGGACGACAGATTGAAAAACTGTTTTTT. Protein product: CASSEGRQIEKLFF.